Listed below are T cell receptor beta chains from one sample, sequenced in a study of vaccination effects on CD4 cells after COVID-19. Sequencing used immunoSEQ multiplex PCR; TCRdb keeps in-frame clones, though not all of them. Of about 27,000 clones listed, about 80% are singletons. These TCRs are of unknown antigen specificity. Sequenced here: CD4+ T cells from PBMCs cultured with HCoV-NL63 spike peptides, sampled after COVID-19 vaccination. Receptors were obtained from a human donor who received a COVID-19 vaccine. Some clones in this sample may be carry-over from other donors' samples. Each CDR3 is given with its conserved first and last residue. The D gene is left open where the match is weak. Clone size is shown for a subset of rows, as once, few, many or a class of expanded clone.

v_call	j_call	clone_size	d_call	cdr3_aa	cdr3_nt
TRBV5-1	TRBJ2-5	.	.	CASSLKQGFLETQYF	TGCGCCAGCAGCTTGAAACAGGGTTTTCTAGAGACCCAGTACTTC
TRBV6-5	TRBJ2-5	once	.	CASSYSTPETQYF	TGTGCCAGCAGTTATAGTACTCCGGAGACCCAGTACTTC
TRBV7-3	TRBJ2-2	.	.	CASSRDSNTGELFF	TGTGCCAGCAGCCGGGACTCCAACACCGGGGAGCTGTTTTTT
TRBV4-3	TRBJ2-3	.	.	CASSQVFWLTSTDTQYF	TGCGCCAGCAGCCAAGTATTTTGGCTAACTAGCACAGATACGCAGTATTTT
TRBV14	TRBJ1-1	.	.	CASSPPKRQAFF	TGTGCCAGCAGCCCCCCTAAGCGCCAAGCTTTCTTT
TRBV28	TRBJ1-1	.	.	CASSPLTTEAFF	TGTGCCAGCAGTCCCTTGACCACTGAAGCTTTCTTT
TRBV5-1	TRBJ1-6	.	TRBD1	CASKEFGQGNSPLHF	TGCGCCAGCAAAGAGTTCGGACAGGGGAATTCACCCCTCCACTTT
TRBV5-1	TRBJ1-2	.	.	CASRPTVQGGYTF	TGCGCCAGCAGACCGACAGTCCAAGGTGGCTACACCTTC
TRBV6-2/TRBV6-3	TRBJ2-2	.	.	CASSLDGTTGELFF	TGTGCCAGCAGTCTAGACGGGACGACCGGGGAGCTGTTTTTT
TRBV21-1	TRBJ1-2	few	.	CASSKAPGLSGRGYTF	TGTGCCAGCAGCAAAGCGCCGGGACTGTCCGGTCGGGGCTACACCTTC
TRBV7-2	TRBJ2-1	.	TRBD2	CASSQPGLAGGIEQFF	TGTGCCAGCAGCCAACCAGGACTAGCGGGGGGGATTGAGCAGTTCTTC
TRBV11-2	TRBJ1-4	.	.	CASSLDHLQKLFF	TGTGCCAGCAGCTTAGATCACTTGCAGAAACTGTTTTTT
TRBV3-1/TRBV3-2	TRBJ1-2	.	.	CASSRTASYGYTF	TGTGCCAGCAGCCGGACGGCCAGCTATGGCTACACCTTC
TRBV6-5	TRBJ1-5	.	.	CASSLTRGQPQHF	TGTGCCAGCAGTTTGACCCGGGGCCAGCCCCAGCATTTT
TRBV7-3	TRBJ2-2	.	.	CASSHGKGTGELFF	TGTGCCAGCAGCCATGGGAAGGGAACCGGGGAGCTGTTTTTT
TRBV5-4	TRBJ2-1	.	.	CASSLLGSEQFF	TGTGCCAGCAGCTTGTTGGGGAGTGAGCAGTTCTTC
TRBV6-5	TRBJ1-5	.	TRBD1	CASRLRQGRQPQHF	TGTGCCAGCAGACTAAGACAGGGGCGTCAGCCCCAGCATTTT
TRBV10-1	TRBJ1-1	.	.	CASSESREATEAFF	TGCGCCAGCAGTGAGTCCAGAGAAGCCACTGAAGCTTTCTTT
TRBV27	TRBJ1-1	.	.	CASGLQQTEAFF	TGTGCCAGCGGGCTACAGCAAACTGAAGCTTTCTTT
TRBV4-1	TRBJ2-2	few	TRBD1	CASRGRWDSLSGELFF	TGCGCCAGCAGGGGAAGGTGGGACAGCTTATCCGGGGAGCTGTTTTTT
TRBV7-3	TRBJ2-3	.	TRBD1	CASSLLDRADTQYF	TGTGCCAGCAGCTTATTGGACAGGGCGGATACGCAGTATTTT
TRBV28	TRBJ1-3	.	.	CASLKFRPPSGNTIYF	TGTGCCAGCTTAAAATTTCGGCCCCCCTCTGGAAACACCATATATTTT
TRBV18	TRBJ1-5	.	.	CASSPRGNQPQHF	TGTGCCAGCTCACCACGGGGTAATCAGCCCCAGCATTTT
TRBV18	TRBJ1-1	.	.	CASSQEGMNTEAFF	TGTGCCAGCTCACAAGAGGGGATGAACACTGAAGCTTTCTTT
TRBV2	TRBJ1-3	.	.	CASSRDTGGNTIYF	TGTGCCAGCAGTAGGGACACCGGCGGGAACACCATATATTTT
TRBV7-2	TRBJ1-5	.	TRBD1	CASSLAQGPQPQHF	TGTGCCAGCAGCTTAGCACAGGGGCCTCAGCCCCAGCATTTT
TRBV7-2	TRBJ1-2	.	.	CASSLVGVGYGYTF	TGTGCCAGCAGCTTAGTGGGGGTCGGCTATGGCTACACCTTC
TRBV6-5	TRBJ1-1	.	TRBD1	CASSPGTGSTEAFF	TGTGCCAGCAGCCCCGGGACAGGGAGCACTGAAGCTTTCTTT
TRBV3-1/TRBV3-2	TRBJ1-2	.	.	CASSQGGRTTNYGYTF	TGTGCCAGCAGCCAAGGCGGACGGACTACTAACTATGGCTACACCTTC
TRBV4-1	TRBJ1-2	.	TRBD1	CASSQHPTGTEHYGYTF	TGCGCCAGCAGCCAACATCCGACAGGGACTGAGCACTATGGCTACACCTTC
TRBV18	TRBJ2-2	.	TRBD1	CASSPPGTATGELFF	TGTGCCAGCTCACCACCTGGGACAGCCACCGGGGAGCTGTTTTTT
TRBV2	TRBJ2-3	.	TRBD2	CAIGGGRASTDTQYF	TGTGCCATCGGCGGGGGGCGCGCTAGCACAGATACGCAGTATTTT
TRBV27	TRBJ1-6	few	TRBD1	CASRSTGELSYNSPLHF	TGTGCCAGCAGGTCTACAGGGGAGCTGTCCTATAATTCACCCCTCCACTTT
TRBV6-6	TRBJ1-2	.	.	CASRSGAGSNYGYTF	TGTGCCAGCAGATCGGGCGCAGGGTCTAACTATGGCTACACCTTC
TRBV27	TRBJ1-1	.	.	CASSFNRDTMNTEAFF	TGTGCCAGCAGTTTCAACCGGGACACCATGAACACTGAAGCTTTCTTT
TRBV12-5	TRBJ1-5	.	.	CATSRGGMMPQHF	TGTGCTACATCACGGGGGGGGATGATGCCCCAGCATTTT
TRBV10-1	TRBJ2-5	.	.	CASSDGVQGHQETQYF	TGCGCCAGCAGTGACGGTGTACAGGGTCACCAAGAGACCCAGTACTTC
TRBV18	TRBJ2-5	.	.	CASSPGLQETQYF	TGTGCCAGCTCACCTGGGCTGCAAGAGACCCAGTACTTC
TRBV24-1	TRBJ2-1	.	TRBD2	CATSDQPGTSGGGEQFF	TGTGCCACCAGTGATCAGCCCGGGACTAGCGGGGGGGGCGAGCAGTTCTTC
TRBV6-6	TRBJ1-1	.	.	CASVSLGNTEAFF	TGTGCCAGCGTCAGCTTGGGGAACACTGAAGCTTTCTTT
TRBV10-2	TRBJ2-2	.	TRBD2	CASRGAGANTGELFF	TGCGCCAGCAGGGGAGCGGGGGCAAACACCGGGGAGCTGTTTTTT
TRBV18	TRBJ1-1	.	.	CASSPTSTGVNTEAFF	TGTGCCAGCTCACCTACATCGACAGGAGTGAACACTGAAGCTTTCTTT
TRBV12-3/TRBV12-4	TRBJ1-1	few	.	CASRLDLNTEAFF	TGTGCCAGCAGACTTGACCTGAACACTGAAGCTTTCTTT
TRBV6-5	TRBJ2-2	.	.	CASTAYTGELFF	TGTGCCAGTACAGCGTACACCGGGGAGCTGTTTTTT
TRBV5-8	TRBJ2-2	.	TRBD2	CASSLELSSGVTGELFF	TGTGCCAGCAGCTTGGAACTTTCGAGCGGGGTCACCGGGGAGCTGTTTTTT
TRBV7-3	TRBJ2-2	.	.	CASSPLSGVGELFF	TGTGCCAGCAGCCCCCTGTCGGGAGTGGGGGAGCTGTTTTTT
TRBV19	TRBJ2-1	.	.	CASSMVAGSSYNEQFF	TGTGCCAGTAGTATGGTGGCAGGGAGCTCCTACAATGAGCAGTTCTTC
TRBV30	TRBJ2-5	.	TRBD2	CAWSGLAGGQETQYF	TGTGCCTGGAGCGGACTAGCGGGGGGGCAGGAGACCCAGTACTTC
TRBV5-6	TRBJ2-3	.	.	CASSLEGFTDTQYF	TGTGCCAGCAGCTTGGAAGGGTTCACAGATACGCAGTATTTT
TRBV6-5	TRBJ1-5	.	.	CASSSAGSRGQPQHF	TGTGCCAGCAGTTCGGCAGGGTCGAGGGGTCAGCCCCAGCATTTT
TRBV5-6	TRBJ2-5	.	.	CASSLLEFQETQYF	TGTGCCAGCAGCTTATTAGAGTTTCAAGAGACCCAGTACTTC
TRBV7-2	TRBJ2-5	.	TRBD2	CASSLQVGEGETQYF	TGTGCCAGCAGCTTACAAGTCGGGGAGGGGGAGACCCAGTACTTC
TRBV7-2	TRBJ1-4	once	.	CASSLQGQPNEKLFF	TGTGCCAGCAGCTTACAGGGGCAACCAAATGAAAAACTGTTTTTT